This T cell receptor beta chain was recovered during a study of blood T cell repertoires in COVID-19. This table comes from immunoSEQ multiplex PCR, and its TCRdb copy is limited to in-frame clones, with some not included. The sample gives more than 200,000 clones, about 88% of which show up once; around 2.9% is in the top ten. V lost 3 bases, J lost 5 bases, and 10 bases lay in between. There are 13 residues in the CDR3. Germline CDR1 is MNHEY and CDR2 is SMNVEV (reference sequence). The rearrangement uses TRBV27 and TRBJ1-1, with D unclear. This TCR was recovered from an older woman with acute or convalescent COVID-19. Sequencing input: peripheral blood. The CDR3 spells CASSFGSGTEAFF. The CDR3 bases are TGTGCCAGCAGTTTTGGGTCGGGGACTGAAGCTTTCTTT.